This T cell receptor (beta chain) comes out of a study of Ad26.COV2.S vaccination and SARS-CoV-2 variants. Whole-study results and caveats: Overall T cell responses may have been underestimated by the analyses of TCR breadth and depth.

A remark on this clone: The antigen remains unidentified.

Profiling relied on immunoSEQ multiplex PCR, and the TCRdb table lists in-frame clones only, not all of them. Here the sample spans about 350,000 clones, around 89% being singletons. As for treatment: approximately 18 received Ad26.COV2.S at low or high dose, single or two shots; 5 received placebo; per-sample allocation not given. The samples were gathered on day 63 after the first injection of vaccine or placebo. The CDR3 covers 15 residues. Germline CDR1 SGHRS, CDR2 YFSETQ. Between the trimmed V and J ends, which lost 0 bases and 8 bases, there was a span of 14 bases. The chain recombines TRBV5-1 with TRBJ2-2, with unresolved D. The sequences come from peripheral blood, collected in a trial of Ad26.COV2.S vaccine versus placebo. The source of this sequence is a person aged 18 to 65 who received the Ad26.COV2.S COVID-19 vaccine or a placebo. This chain's CDR3 is CASSLVRVPLGELFF. The CDR3 DNA reads as TGCGCCAGCAGCTTGGTTAGGGTACCGCTTGGGGAGCTGTTTTTT.